This T cell receptor (beta chain) was found in a study of blood T cell repertoires in COVID-19. About the study: The cDNA or gDNA used as material had been derived from T cells, B-cell-depleted T cells, or PBMCs.

Original handling: The authors estimated nucleated cell counts from reference gene primer amplification. Produced via immunoSEQ multiplex PCR; TCRdb's table is partial and in-frame only. That table gives V, J and clone size, and the DNA gave D and trimming. The table lists around 200,000 clones, over 75% of them singletons, with around 12% in the top ten. The germline V and J ends were trimmed by 0 bases and 4 bases, with 18 bases remaining between them. The CDR3 loop spans 17 amino acids. Germline CDR1 and CDR2: SGHTA and FQGNSA. This clone was seen a single time. The sequenced sample was peripheral blood. The clonotype originates from a woman in her forties or fifties with acute or convalescent COVID-19. The V gene is TRBV7-2, the J gene TRBJ1-2; D is perhaps TRBD1 (6 bases). The CDR3 spells CASSLAGAPRQVYGYTF. The CDR3 nucleotides read TGTGCCAGCAGCTTAGCGGGGGCTCCGAGACAGGTCTATGGCTACACCTTC. Complete variable domain (other parts from reference TRBV7-2 and TRBJ1-2): GAGVSQSPSNKVTEKGKDVELRCDPISGHTALYWYRQSLGQGLEFLIYFQGNSAPDKSGLPSDRFSAERTGGSVSTLTIQRTQQEDSAVYLCASSLAGAPRQVYGYTFGSGTRLTVV.